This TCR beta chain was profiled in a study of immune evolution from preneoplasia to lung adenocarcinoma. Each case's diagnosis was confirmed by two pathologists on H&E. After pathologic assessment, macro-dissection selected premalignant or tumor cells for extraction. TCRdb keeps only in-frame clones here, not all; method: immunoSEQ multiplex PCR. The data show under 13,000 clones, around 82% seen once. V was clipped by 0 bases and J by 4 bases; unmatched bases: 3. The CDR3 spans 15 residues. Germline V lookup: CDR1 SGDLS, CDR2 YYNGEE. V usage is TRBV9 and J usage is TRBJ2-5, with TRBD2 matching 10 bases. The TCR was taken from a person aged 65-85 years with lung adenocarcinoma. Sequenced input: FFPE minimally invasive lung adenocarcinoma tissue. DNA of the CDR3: TGTGCCAGCAGCGTAGAGGGGACTAGCGCAGAGACCCAGTACTTC. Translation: CASSVEGTSAETQYF.